This TCR beta chain stems from a study of cytomegalovirus exposure and HLA in healthy donors. Overall study: A prior analysis found about 110 million unique TCR beta sequences from approximately 200 million T cells. Study-wide points: HLA alleles were associated with some 17,000 TCR beta sequences in a later analysis at 0.05 false discovery rate. A link between a missense DCLRE1C variant and TCR beta V- and J-gene trimming emerged from a later analysis. Under in vitro conditions, three CMV-associated chains were confirmed as specific for CMV antigens.

Germline-derived CDR1 and CDR2 are MNHNS and SASEGT. This CDR3 contains 18 residues. Trimming took off 3 bases at V and 5 bases at J, with 22 bases between the two ends. On this clone itself: Its antigen is currently unknown.

Primers included in the PCR were 60 Vbeta and 13 Jbeta primers. Clones were sequenced by immunoSEQ multiplex PCR, and TCRdb holds only the in-frame ones, with some missing. The profile shows about 210,000 clones, about 85% of them singletons. The material sequenced was PBMCs. The genes are TRBV6-1 and TRBJ1-4; D gene unclear. The sequence came from a woman aged 45-59 years in good health and CMV-seropositive. This CDR3 is CASSDCPSLLVDNEKLFF. The CDR3 DNA sequence: TGTGCCAGCAGTGACTGTCCAAGTCTCCTAGTCGACAATGAAAAACTGTTTTTT.